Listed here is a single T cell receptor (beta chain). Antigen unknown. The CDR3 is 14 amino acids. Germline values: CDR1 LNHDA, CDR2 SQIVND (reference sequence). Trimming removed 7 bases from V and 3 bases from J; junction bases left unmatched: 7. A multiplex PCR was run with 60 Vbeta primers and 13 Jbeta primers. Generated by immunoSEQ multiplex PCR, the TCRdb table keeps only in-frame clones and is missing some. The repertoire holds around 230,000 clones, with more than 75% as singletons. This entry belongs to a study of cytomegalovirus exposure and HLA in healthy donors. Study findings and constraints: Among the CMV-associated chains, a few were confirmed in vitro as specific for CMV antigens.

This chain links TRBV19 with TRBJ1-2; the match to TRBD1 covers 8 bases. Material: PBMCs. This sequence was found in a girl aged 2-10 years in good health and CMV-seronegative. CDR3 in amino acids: CASTRQGRDYGYTF. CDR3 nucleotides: TGTGCCAGTACACGACAGGGGCGAGACTATGGCTACACCTTC.